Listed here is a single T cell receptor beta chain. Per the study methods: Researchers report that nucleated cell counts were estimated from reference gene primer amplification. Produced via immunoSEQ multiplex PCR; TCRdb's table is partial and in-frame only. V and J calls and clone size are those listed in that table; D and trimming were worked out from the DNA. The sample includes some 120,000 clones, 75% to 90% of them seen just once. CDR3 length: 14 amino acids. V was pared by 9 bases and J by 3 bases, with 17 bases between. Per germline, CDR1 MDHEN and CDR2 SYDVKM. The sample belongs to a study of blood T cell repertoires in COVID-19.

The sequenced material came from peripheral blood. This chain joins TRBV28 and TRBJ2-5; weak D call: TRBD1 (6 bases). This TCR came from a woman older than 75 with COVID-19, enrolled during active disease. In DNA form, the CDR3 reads TGTGCCAGTAGCCTAGGGGGAGCAAAAGAGACCCAGTACTTC. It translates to CASSLGGAKETQYF. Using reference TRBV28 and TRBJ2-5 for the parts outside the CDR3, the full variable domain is DVKVTQSSRYLVKRTGEKVFLECVQDMDHENMFWYRQDPGLGLRLIYFSYDVKMKEKGDIPEGYSVSREKKERFSLILESASTNQTSMYLCASSLGGAKETQYFGPGTRLLVL.